One sample yielded the 25 T cell receptor beta chains listed below, sequenced in a study of radiation and T cells in renal cell carcinoma. Using immunoSEQ multiplex PCR, the repertoire was profiled, and TCRdb retains in-frame clones only, with some absent. The sample includes approximately 150,000 clones, 88% of them seen just once. Time point of the sample: baseline pretreatment blood. The sample's treatment: 15 Gy SBRT to primary tumor, nephrectomy 4 weeks later. The sample in question was blood, obtained from a patient whose treatment included radiotherapy and nephrectomy. The receptor source for this set is a woman between 70 and 85 years old with renal cell carcinoma.

The CDR3 here is CASSLGGGNQPQHF. The DNA of the CDR3 is TGTGCCAGCAGCTTAGGGGGAGGCAATCAGCCCCAGCATTTT. The chain links TRBV5-5 to TRBJ1-5; weak D call: TRBD1 (6 bases). The germline V gene has CDR1 SGHKS and CDR2 YYEKEE (reference sequence). The CDR3 runs to 14 residues. Trimming stripped 2 bases from V and 2 bases from J, with 8 bases between. The complete variable domain, with remaining parts taken from reference TRBV5-5 and TRBJ1-5, reads DAGVTQSPTHLIKTRGQQVTLRCSPISGHKSVSWYQQVLGQGPQFIFQYYEKEERGRGNFPDRFSARQFPNYSSELNVNALLLGDSALYLCASSLGGGNQPQHFGDGTRLSIL.

This rearrangement joins TRBV4-2 to TRBJ1-2, with 7 bases fitting TRBD1. The CDR3 extends over 15 amino acids. With V trimmed by 7 bases and J by 8 bases, 16 bases remained unmatched. The V gene's germline CDR1 is LGHNA and CDR2 YNFKEQ. CDR3 sequence: CASTNDRGQAIGYTF. CDR3 nucleotides: TGTGCCAGCACCAATGACCGAGGACAGGCGATAGGCTACACCTTC.

This chain links TRBV7-4 with TRBJ2-1; 7 bases map to TRBD1. The CDR3 covers 14 residues. Trimming removed 6 bases from V and 5 bases from J; junction bases left unmatched: 7. Germline assignment: CDR1 SGHVT and CDR2 SQSDAQ. This chain's CDR3 is CASSKTGTDNEQFF. For the CDR3, the DNA is TGTGCCAGCAGTAAAACGGGGACAGACAATGAGCAGTTCTTC.

This clone appeared once. This chain connects TRBV7-6 to TRBJ2-5; 7 bases map to TRBD1. The V gene's germline CDR1 is SGHVS and CDR2 FNYEAQ. With V trimmed by 3 bases and J by 1 base, 2 bases remained unmatched. The CDR3 covers 14 residues. As DNA, the CDR3 is TGTGCCAGCAGCTTCGGGACAGTCCAAGAGACCCAGTACTTC. This gives the protein CASSFGTVQETQYF.

This clone was seen once. The rearrangement uses TRBV7-8 and TRBJ2-2; D remains ambiguous. The CDR3 is 14 residues long. Trimming took off 5 bases at V and 9 bases at J, with 16 bases between the two ends. Germline V lookup: CDR1 SGHVS, CDR2 FQNEAQ. This chain's CDR3 is CASSPQITSRELFF. DNA for the CDR3: TGTGCCAGCAGCCCTCAGATAACGAGCAGGGAGCTGTTTTTT.

The CDR3 sequence is CASSLGGAPQYF. CDR3 DNA: TGCGCCAGCAGCTTGGGTGGAGCTCCGCAGTATTTT. The chain links TRBV5-1 to TRBJ2-3; D unclear. V was trimmed by 0 bases and J by 10 bases, leaving 9 bases between them. CDR1 and CDR2 (germline): SGHRS, YFSETQ. The CDR3 covers 12 residues.

In DNA, the CDR3 is TGTGCCAGCAGTCCGACCTCCCTAGAGAATGGCTACACCTTC. Protein sequence: CASSPTSLENGYTF. V usage is TRBV28 and J usage is TRBJ1-2, with D hard to call. V lost 5 bases, J lost 6 bases, and 16 bases lay in between. Germline V lookup: CDR1 MDHEN, CDR2 SYDVKM. The CDR3 loop spans 14 amino acids.

The chain uses TRBV19 and TRBJ1-5; D remains unclear. The V end was cut by 2 bases, the J end by 1 base, with 9 bases between. The germline V gene has CDR1 LNHDA and CDR2 SQIVND (reference sequence). This CDR3 region has 15 residues. DNA of the CDR3: TGTGCCAGTAGTATAAGTAGGGCCAGCAATCAGCCCCAGCATTTT. Amino acid sequence: CASSISRASNQPQHF.

This clone was seen a single time. The rearrangement uses TRBV18 and TRBJ2-5; 7 bases are a match to TRBD2. CDR1 and CDR2 from the germline V gene are KGHSH and LQKENI. V was clipped by 5 bases and J by 5 bases; unmatched bases: 5. The CDR3 has 13 amino acids. This CDR3 is CASSILAAETQYF. The CDR3, as DNA: TGTGCCAGCTCAATTCTAGCGGCGGAGACCCAGTACTTC.

The CDR3 region is CASSSTQGGYHGYTF. As DNA, the CDR3 is TGTGCCAGCAGCTCCACTCAGGGGGGTTATCATGGCTACACCTTC. The rearrangement joins TRBV7-9 to TRBJ1-2; 7 nucleotides align to TRBD1. Germline values: CDR1 SEHNR, CDR2 FQNEAQ (reference sequence). Trimming removed 4 bases from V and 6 bases from J; junction bases left unmatched: 11. The CDR3 totals 15 residues.

This rearrangement joins TRBV9 to TRBJ2-3, with 10 bases identical to TRBD2. V dropped 1 base and J dropped 5; count of bases not matched to a gene: 1. CDR3 length equals 14 residues. Germline lookup yields CDR1 SGDLS and CDR2 YYNGEE. CDR3 in amino acids: CASSVRTSGDTQYF. CDR3 nucleotide sequence: TGTGCCAGCAGCGTACGGACTAGCGGAGATACGCAGTATTTT. The full variable domain, completed using reference TRBV9 and TRBJ2-3, is DSGVTQTPKHLITATGQRVTLRCSPRSGDLSVYWYQQSLDQGLQFLIQYYNGEERAKGNILERFSAQQFPDLHSELNLSSLELGDSALYFCASSVRTSGDTQYFGPGTRLTVL.

This chain uses TRBV28 with TRBJ1-3, with D possibly being TRBD1 (5 bases). V was pared by 3 bases and J by 0 bases, with 9 bases between. This CDR3 is built from 15 residues. The germline gives CDR1 MDHEN, CDR2 SYDVKM. The CDR3 bases are TGTGCCAGCAGTTTTCGACAGAACTCTGGAAACACCATATATTTT. This gives the protein CASSFRQNSGNTIYF.

CDR3 coding DNA: TGCGCCAGCAGCTCGCCCGGTAGGAGCTCCTACGAGCAGTACTTC. Amino acid sequence: CASSSPGRSSYEQYF. The rearrangement joins TRBV5-1 to TRBJ2-7; D gene unclear. The CDR3 consists of 15 residues. Trimming shortened V by 3 bases and J by 0 bases, and 13 bases separated the two germline ends. In germline, CDR1 is SGHRS, CDR2 YFSETQ.

V is TRBV27 and J is TRBJ1-1; TRBD1 agrees at 7 bases. The CDR3 runs 15 residues. V shed 3 bases, J shed 5 bases, and the junction held 9 bases outside the gene matches. CDR1 is MNHEY and CDR2 is SMNVEV in the germline V gene (reference sequence). The DNA for the CDR3 is TGTGCCAGCAGTTTGGGAACTTACAGGGGTACTGAAGCTTTCTTT. Translation gives CASSLGTYRGTEAFF.

The chain carries TRBV28 and TRBJ1-2; 12 positions agree with TRBD1. Germline values: CDR1 MDHEN, CDR2 SYDVKM. CDR3 length: 15 residues. V shed 5 bases, J shed 4 bases, and the junction held 5 bases outside the gene matches. The chain's CDR3 is CASSLGQGAGYGYTF. Written as DNA, the CDR3 is TGTGCCAGCAGTCTGGGACAGGGGGCGGGCTATGGCTACACCTTC.

The chain's CDR3 is CASSEGGGLAEKLFF. CDR3 in DNA: TGTGCCAGCAGCGAAGGTGGGGGGCTTGCTGAAAAACTGTTTTTT. This chain joins TRBV7-8 and TRBJ1-4; possibly TRBD1 for D (6 bases). The CDR3 is 15 amino acids. Germline lookup yields CDR1 SGHVS and CDR2 FQNEAQ. The V end lost 5 bases, the J end lost 7 bases, and 17 bases lay between the germline ends.

This chain connects TRBV2 to TRBJ1-1; possibly TRBD1 for D (6 bases). The CDR3 is 14 residues long. The germline gives CDR1 SNHLY, CDR2 FYNNEI. V was trimmed by 2 bases and J by 4 bases, leaving 11 bases between them. CDR3 sequence: CASSETVRGTEAFF. CDR3 sequence (DNA): TGTGCCAGCAGTGAAACGGTCAGGGGCACTGAAGCTTTCTTT.

The genes are TRBV2 and TRBJ2-3; D is ambiguous. The V gene lost 9 bases and the J gene lost 2 bases, with 12 bases spanning the gap. CDR3 size: 13 residues. Germline V CDR1 and CDR2: SNHLY, FYNNEI. The CDR3 reads CARGDTHTDTQYF. The DNA for the CDR3 is TGTGCCAGGGGTGACACACACACAGATACGCAGTATTTT.

This clone was detected once. The chain couples TRBV11-2 to TRBJ2-3; TRBD2 is a possible D gene (6 bases). The CDR3 covers 15 residues. CDR1 SGHAT and CDR2 FQNNGV come from the germline V gene. Deletions cut 4 bases from V and 10 bases from J, with 21 bases between. The CDR3 loop reads CASSSYGTATLSQYF. For the CDR3, the DNA is TGTGCCAGCAGCTCATACGGGACTGCGACGCTCTCGCAGTATTTT.

The chain uses TRBV6-6 and TRBJ2-7; D call uncertain. Per germline, CDR1 MNHNY and CDR2 SVGAGI (reference sequence). CDR3 length equals 13 residues. V lost 2 bases and J lost 5, with 10 bases in between. The DNA of the CDR3 is TGTGCCAGCAGTTACAAGGACGGCCACGAGCAGTACTTC. This gives the protein CASSYKDGHEQYF.

This clone has a single count. J is TRBJ2-5 and V is TRBV29-1, with 7 bases fitting TRBD2. The CDR3 runs to 12 residues. V was pared by 5 bases and J by 2 bases, with 2 bases of the junction left unmatched. CDR1 SQVTM and CDR2 ANQGSEA come from the germline V gene. CDR3 DNA: TGCAGCGTTCTAGCGGAGCAAGAGACCCAGTACTTC. This codes for CSVLAEQETQYF.

The V and J genes are TRBV5-1 and TRBJ2-7; 8 nucleotides agree with TRBD1. The junction had 7 bases not matched to a gene; V was cut back by 0 bases and J by 5 bases. This CDR3 has 15 residues. Germline CDR1 and CDR2: SGHRS and YFSETQ. The CDR3 DNA reads TGCGCCAGCAGCTTGGGAGGACAGGGAGTCCACGAGCAGTACTTC. It yields the protein CASSLGGQGVHEQYF.

The gene calls are TRBV6-5 and TRBJ1-2, with 7 positions matching TRBD1. V lost 2 bases and J lost 5; bases outside the gene matches: 5. The CDR3 has 14 amino acids. Germline-derived CDR1 and CDR2 are MNHEY and SVGAGI. CDR3 in amino acids: CASSYVAGGYGYTF. The CDR3 DNA sequence: TGTGCCAGCAGTTACGTCGCAGGGGGGTATGGCTACACCTTC.

The CDR3: CASSDRRFSGNTIYF. The CDR3 region has the DNA TGTGCCAGCAGTGACCGACGGTTCTCTGGAAACACCATATATTTT. V usage is TRBV6-1 and J usage is TRBJ1-3; D call uncertain. The CDR3 totals 15 residues. Germline V lookup: CDR1 MNHNS, CDR2 SASEGT. V lost 3 bases to trimming and J lost 0 bases, with 9 bases between them.

This sequence joins TRBV13 and TRBJ1-5; 9 nucleotides agree with TRBD1. This CDR3 region has 18 residues. From germline, CDR1 is PRHDT and CDR2 FYEKMQ (reference sequence). Trimming removed 3 bases from V and 6 bases from J; junction bases left unmatched: 15. The CDR3 DNA is TGTGCCAGCAGCTTTCGGGGGAAGACAGGGGGAGCGGGTCAGCCCCAGCATTTT. It codes for CASSFRGKTGGAGQPQHF.